This passage covers 22 T cell receptor beta chains from one sample sequenced in a study of blood T cell repertoires in COVID-19. Measured with immunoSEQ multiplex PCR; TCRdb has only the in-frame clones, and not every one. The sample includes around 190,000 clones, under 85% seen only once; the top ten take 6% to 8.5%. The sequenced material came from peripheral blood. These receptors were collected from a human donor in a cohort sampled during active COVID-19.

This clone turned up a few times. This chain connects TRBV3-1 (or the pseudogene TRBV3-2) to TRBJ1-2; no clear D. CDR1 LGHDT and CDR2 YNNKEL come from the germline V gene (reference sequence). The CDR3 loop spans 12 amino acids. V was trimmed by 1 base and J by 8 bases, leaving 8 bases between them. CDR3 sequence reads: CASSQVPGGYTF. DNA of the CDR3: TGTGCCAGCAGCCAAGTCCCTGGCGGCTACACCTTC.

The V call is TRBV20-1, the J call TRBJ2-7; 9 bases agree with TRBD2. Losses at the gene ends were 3 bases for V and 0 bases for J; bases not matched to a gene: 3. The CDR3 is made up of 14 amino acids. Germline CDR1 DFQATT, CDR2 SNEGSKA (reference sequence). CDR3 sequence reads: CSASRRGGSYEQYF. Written as DNA, the CDR3 is TGCAGTGCTAGTCGGCGGGGGGGCTCCTACGAGCAGTACTTC.

This chain links TRBV11-2 with TRBJ1-5; TRBD1 is a possible D gene (6 bases). The V end was cut by 4 bases, the J end by 10 bases, with 14 bases between. The CDR3 runs 13 residues. The germline gives CDR1 SGHAT, CDR2 FQNNGV. The CDR3 loop reads CASSSMTGSPQHF. The CDR3, as DNA: TGTGCCAGCAGCTCAATGACAGGTTCCCCCCAGCATTTT.

V is TRBV12-5 and J is TRBJ2-7, with a possible D match to TRBD1 (6 bases). The CDR3 totals 15 residues. Germline values: CDR1 LGHNT, CDR2 FRNRAP. V was shortened by 2 bases and J by 4 bases, with 15 bases between the two germline ends. CDR3 sequence: CASGLQQGEAYEQYF. The CDR3 bases are TGTGCTAGTGGTTTGCAACAGGGAGAAGCTTACGAGCAGTACTTC.

J is TRBJ1-2 and V is TRBV9; 10 bases line up with TRBD1. The junction had 3 bases not matched to a gene; V was cut back by 4 bases and J by 0 bases. CDR1 is SGDLS, CDR2 YYNGEE, per germline. The CDR3 consists of 15 residues. In DNA form, the CDR3 reads TGTGCCAGCAGCCTCGGGACAGGGGCTAACTATGGCTACACCTTC. It translates to CASSLGTGANYGYTF.

The rearrangement uses TRBV27 and TRBJ1-4; TRBD1 agrees at 9 bases. Germline values: CDR1 MNHEY, CDR2 SMNVEV (reference sequence). The CDR3 consists of 17 residues. V was clipped by 5 bases and J by 0 bases; unmatched bases: 7. CDR3 DNA sequence: TGTGCCAGCAGTCCTACAGGGGGCGGTGCAACTAATGAAAAACTGTTTTTT. Amino acid sequence: CASSPTGGGATNEKLFF.

The chain carries TRBV2 and TRBJ2-7; tentative D call: TRBD2 (6 bases). The CDR3 runs to 13 residues. Germline values: CDR1 SNHLY, CDR2 FYNNEI. V lost 4 bases and J 4 bases, leaving 11 bases between the germline ends. The CDR3 spells CASSGSGLYEQYF. The CDR3 region has the DNA TGTGCCAGCAGTGGGTCGGGACTTTACGAGCAGTACTTC. Supplemented by reference TRBV2 and TRBJ2-7, the full variable domain reads EPEVTQTPSHQVTQMGQEVILRCVPISNHLYFYWYRQILGQKVEFLVSFYNNEISEKSEIFDDQFSVERPDGSNFTLKIRSTKLEDSAMYFCASSGSGLYEQYFGPGTRLTVT.

CDR3 DNA: TGTGCCATCAGTGGGGGACTAGCGGCGTACCACGCGGAGCAGTTCTTC. It specifies CAISGGLAAYHAEQFF. This chain links TRBV10-3 with TRBJ2-1; TRBD2 matches 11 bases. Germline V gene sequence: CDR1 ENHRY, CDR2 SYGVKD. This CDR3 has 16 amino acids. Trimming at V came to 4 bases and at J to 10 bases, leaving 12 bases not matched to a gene.

This clone was detected a few times. The J gene is TRBJ2-7, the V gene TRBV19, with D perhaps TRBD2 (6 bases). CDR1 LNHDA and CDR2 SQIVND come from the germline V gene (reference sequence). CDR3 length equals 15 residues. Trimming cost V 5 bases and J 6 bases, with 20 bases left between them. The CDR3 spells CASSAPGVDGAEQYF. CDR3 DNA: TGTGCCAGTAGTGCGCCGGGGGTGGACGGGGCCGAGCAGTACTTC.

The rearrangement joins TRBV2 to TRBJ1-1, with a possible D match to TRBD1 (6 bases). The CDR3 extends over 12 amino acids. Germline CDR1 is SNHLY and CDR2 is FYNNEI. V was pared by 11 bases and J by 3 bases, with 13 bases between. The CDR3 spells CALGAGHTEAFF. The DNA of the CDR3 is TGTGCCCTGGGGGCAGGGCACACTGAAGCTTTCTTT.

With regard to this clone: The junction shows a germline mismatch at one end, possibly a read error. CDR3 in DNA: TGTGCTAGCAGCCCGGGACAGGCACTAAACAATGAGCAGTTCTTC. It yields the protein CASSPGQALNNEQFF. The chain has TRBV7-7 and TRBJ2-1; 8 bases align to TRBD1. The CDR3 extends over 15 amino acids. Germline V lookup: CDR1 SSHAT, CDR2 FNYEAQ (reference sequence).

Only one count was recorded for this clone. The same CDR3 is also encoded by other DNA sequences in this sample. CDR3 nucleotide sequence: TGTGCCAGCTCACCTTCGAGCGGGGGAACTTCCTACGAGCAGTACTTC. This codes for CASSPSSGGTSYEQYF. The genes are TRBV18 and TRBJ2-7, with 8 bases matching TRBD2. J lost 1 base, V lost 3 bases, and 8 bases had no gene match. This CDR3 contains 16 residues. The germline gives CDR1 KGHSH, CDR2 LQKENI.

The CDR3 here is CASSARLAGGPIDTQYF. The CDR3 nucleotides read TGTGCCAGCAGCGCGAGACTAGCGGGGGGGCCAATAGATACGCAGTATTTT. The J gene is TRBJ2-3, the V gene TRBV9; 14 bases agree with TRBD2. Germline-derived CDR1 and CDR2 are SGDLS and YYNGEE. V shed 3 bases and J 5 bases; nucleotides not matched to a gene: 8. There are 17 residues in the CDR3. The variable domain in full, with the rest retrieved from reference TRBV9 and TRBJ2-3, is DSGVTQTPKHLITATGQRVTLRCSPRSGDLSVYWYQQSLDQGLQFLIQYYNGEERAKGNILERFSAQQFPDLHSELNLSSLELGDSALYFCASSARLAGGPIDTQYFGPGTRLTVL.

The rearrangement links TRBV5-6 to TRBJ2-3; 9 positions match TRBD1. Germline V lookup: CDR1 SGHDT, CDR2 YYEEEE. This CDR3 region has 16 residues. J lost 8 bases, V lost 2 bases, and 12 bases had no gene match. In DNA, the CDR3 is TGTGCCAGCAGCTTCCCCTCGGGACAGGGTAGGGGTACGCAGTATTTT. It codes for CASSFPSGQGRGTQYF.

In its sample, this clone was seen a few times. An end of the junction does not agree with germline; a read error may underlie this. The CDR3: CASSFPPQGHSQHF. CDR3 DNA: TGTGCCAGCAGCTTTCCCCCACAGGGACATTCACAGCACTTC. The rearrangement uses TRBV5-6 and TRBJ2-7; weak D call: TRBD1 (6 bases). The CDR3 spans 14 residues. CDR1 SGHDT and CDR2 YYEEEE come from the germline V gene.

V and J are TRBV10-1 and TRBJ2-6, with 7 bases fitting TRBD1. In germline, CDR1 is WNHNN, CDR2 SYGVQD (reference sequence). This CDR3 has 20 amino acids. The V gene end was trimmed by 2 bases and the J gene end by 0 bases; junction bases not matched to a gene: 13. The CDR3 is CASSEISQDRFGSGANVLTF. CDR3 DNA sequence: TGCGCCAGCAGTGAGATTTCTCAGGACAGGTTTGGCTCTGGGGCCAACGTCCTGACTTTC.

The chain is built from TRBV5-6 and TRBJ2-7, with 9 bases fitting TRBD1. Trimming took 7 bases from V and 3 from J; bases not matched to a gene: 17. Germline V CDR1 and CDR2: SGHDT, YYEEEE. This CDR3 is built from 17 residues. In DNA, the CDR3 is TGTGCCAGCGCTTTAAACCCGGGACAGGGCGGGTACTACGAGCAGTACTTC. Its protein is CASALNPGQGGYYEQYF.

The gene calls are TRBV5-4 and TRBJ1-2, with TRBD1 matching over 9 bases. Germline CDR1 is SGHNT and CDR2 is YYREEE (reference sequence). CDR3 size: 14 residues. The V gene end was trimmed by 4 bases and the J gene end by 4 bases; junction bases not matched to a gene: 5. As DNA, the CDR3 is TGTGCCAGCAGCGGGACAGGGTATTCCTATGGCTACACCTTC. Residues: CASSGTGYSYGYTF.

This chain connects TRBV6-6 to TRBJ1-1, with D tentatively TRBD1 (5 bases). The CDR3 runs 16 residues. Germline CDR1 MNHNY, CDR2 SVGAGI (reference sequence). Trimming left V 0 bases short and J 1 base short, with 12 bases between. The CDR3, as DNA: TGTGCCAGCAGTTACTCGGAGGGGAGGGGGAACACTGAAGCTTTCTTT. It specifies CASSYSEGRGNTEAFF.

J is TRBJ2-6 and V is TRBV19; tentative D call: TRBD2 (5 bases). This CDR3 spans 17 amino acids. V was clipped by 8 bases and J by 0 bases, with 17 bases between them. The germline V gene has CDR1 LNHDA and CDR2 SQIVND (reference sequence). The CDR3 here is CASSSESGSSGANVLTF. CDR3 DNA sequence: TGTGCCAGTTCCTCAGAGAGCGGCAGCTCTGGGGCCAACGTCCTGACTTTC.

This chain connects TRBV2 to TRBJ1-2, with D tentatively TRBD1 (6 bases). The V end lost 4 bases, the J end lost 3 bases, and 12 bases lay between the germline ends. The CDR3 totals 14 residues. Germline values: CDR1 SNHLY, CDR2 FYNNEI. The CDR3 here is CASSADRNYYGYTF. The DNA for the CDR3 is TGTGCCAGCAGTGCGGACAGAAACTACTATGGCTACACCTTC.

This chain connects TRBV6-4 to TRBJ1-2; 8 nucleotides match TRBD1. This CDR3 has 15 residues. CDR1 is MRHNA, CDR2 SNTAGT, per germline. V lost 2 bases and J lost 8; bases outside the gene matches: 10. CDR3 sequence (DNA): TGTGCCAGCAGTGACAACGGCGCAGGGGGCTACGGCTACACCTTC. This gives the protein CASSDNGAGGYGYTF.